Included here is one T cell receptor (beta chain) sequence, with context. Its antigen is not yet known. Base quality data are lacking; no much larger clone is found one base away. Per the publication, the time point label means: baseline before first vaccination. Vaccinee samples were obtained from the UK trials COV001 and COV002, which included a single-blind randomized controlled phase 2/3 trial of AZD1222 (ChAdOx1 nCoV-19) in healthy adults. For TCRbeta chain sequencing, PBMC samples were collected from trial participants at day 0 and at day 28 after the second dose. The data originate from a study of T cell responses to AZD1222 COVID-19 vaccine (dated by TCRdb to the early 2020s). Regarding the study in general: AZD1222 recipients with second doses at about 4 weeks or about 12 weeks were pooled, because spike-specific TCR depth and breadth did not differ between schedules. A total of roughly 240 trial participants underwent TCR sequencing, of whom about 210 received two doses of AZD1222 and some 26 received two doses of the MenACWY control vaccine. Enrollment into the trials was organized by age into subgroups of 18-55, 56-69 and 70-plus years, and those subgroups contained 148, 28 and 57 TCR-sequenced participants, respectively. Study-level results and caveats: Because no samples from the day 14 peak response were available, repertoires could be characterized only after the peak T cell response. Most participants were white British and females outnumbered males, and the authors suggested that clonal diversity may have been underestimated. The vaccine-associated CD4 TCRs covered the entire spike protein, and the dominant responses fell in regions 160-218 and 743-854. A significant rise in spike-specific TCR breadth and depth was observed after two AZD1222 doses relative to day 0 and relative to MenACWY recipients. The 56-69-year group was small, and its depth increase did not reach significance, likely because of low power. Reportedly, close to half of the unique spike-specific TCRs recognized epitopes lying outside the regions that are mutated in the B.1.351 and B.1.1.7 variants. Conclusions about previously exposed vaccinees are limited because only six or seven AZD1222 recipients were SARS-CoV-2 seropositive at baseline.

The CDR3 regions of human TCRbeta chains were subjected to immunosequencing. The authors' analysis ran thus. Repertoire TCRs were checked for matches against a reference library of SARS-CoV-2-specific TCRs that had been generated using the MIRA antigen-specificity platform. Breadth meant the fraction of unique TCRs that were SARS-CoV-2-associated, whereas depth meant the fraction of total T cells that were SARS-CoV-2-associated. Using the MIRA data, each spike-specific TCR was assigned both to the spike region to which the TCR was reactive and to a CD4 or CD8 class. Log10-transformed breadth and depth values were compared by one-way ANOVA with Sidak's multiple comparisons tests. Held by TCRdb, this immuneACCESS table contains in-frame sequences only and omits some clones. Under half of the omission traces to an unresolved V gene where checked; the cause of the rest is unknown. Clone size and the V and J calls come from that table; the DNA yielded D and trimming. The sample data list fewer than 180,000 clones, and roughly 92% of these were observed just once. The top ten hold roughly 1.2% of the sample.

V is clipped by 2 bases and J by 5 bases, and the sequence between their germline boundaries is 7 bases long. The CDR3 numbers 14 residues from cysteine through phenylalanine. CDR3 DNA is the only sequence kept; it has 42 bases, read in frame from the first base. Looking up the germline V gene (reference sequence) yields CDR1 LGHDT and CDR2 YNNKEL. The source was peripheral blood, collected on day 0 of AZD1222 vaccination. The chain was built from TRBV3-1 (or the pseudogene TRBV3-2) and TRBJ1-6, with the D gene too uncertain to name. This clonotype was sampled from an adult in good health. The DNA reads TGTGCCAGCAGCCAATCCGGGGATAATTCACCCCTCCACTTT. Its translation reads: CASSQSGDNSPLHF.